This TCR beta chain was identified during a study of cytomegalovirus exposure and HLA in healthy donors. Broader study findings: For presence/absence analyses, sequencing depth was assumed to be roughly uniform across donors. Reportedly, diagnosis of cytomegalovirus status by the classifier showed high specificity and sensitivity. Most TCR beta V segments were productive about 90% or about 30% of the time in an earlier analysis.

This CDR3 contains 15 residues. V was shortened by 4 bases and J by 4 bases, with 14 bases between the two germline ends. Germline-derived CDR1 and CDR2 are SGHTA and FQGNSA. Primers for the PCR totalled 60 Vbeta and 13 Jbeta. As processed by the authors: Tens of millions of unique TCR beta chains, 10 million to 13 million of them shared, were counted by a later analysis. The table came from immunoSEQ multiplex PCR; TCRdb's copy has only in-frame clones and leaves some out. Clone size and the V and J calls come from that table; the DNA yielded D and trimming. The profile shows around 200,000 clones, approximately 70% of them singletons. For this clone: Its antigen is undetermined.

The material sequenced was PBMCs. The clonotype originates from a man aged 35-49 years in good health and CMV-seropositive. V and J are TRBV7-2 and TRBJ1-3; D unresolved. Here the CDR3 DNA reads TGTGCCAGCAGCTGGCGAGGGCTAGCCGGAAACACCATATATTTT. Amino acids: CASSWRGLAGNTIYF.